This T cell receptor beta chain was recovered during a study of cytomegalovirus exposure and HLA in healthy donors. The study's findings and limits: Later, an analysis found that common viral pathogens appeared to be linked with several of the most significant clusters. Some V segments (TRBV6-2 and TRBV6-3 among them) were excluded as indistinguishable. TCR beta V- and J-gene trimming, according to a later analysis, was linked to a missense DCLRE1C variant.

PCR used 60 Vbeta primers and 13 Jbeta primers. TCRdb keeps only in-frame clones here, not all; method: immunoSEQ multiplex PCR. The sample records 120,000 or so clones, about a sixth being singletons. V was shortened by 6 bases and J by 5 bases, with 19 bases between the two germline ends. The CDR3 extends over 16 amino acids. CDR1 is SNHLY and CDR2 is FYNNEI in the germline V gene. Of note for this clone: Its specificity is unknown. Other nucleotide sequences in the sample specify the same CDR3.

The sequence was collected from a female donor in good health and CMV-seropositive. This chain joins TRBV2 and TRBJ1-4, with D possibly TRBD1 on 6 matching bases. Sequencing used PBMCs. The CDR3 spells CASRQTGNYGNEKLFF. In DNA form, the CDR3 reads TGTGCCAGCAGGCAGACAGGCAACTACGGGAATGAAAAACTGTTTTTT.